The clone carrying this T cell receptor beta chain was found a few times. Its specificity is unknown. 5'-RACE, quantitative and with molecular barcodes, yielded the TCR beta libraries. TCRdb used MiXCR to reprocess the 5' RACE reads, holding one entry per CDR3 protein. The repertoire includes roughly 450,000 distinct CDR3 sequences, roughly 25% of them detected once, and about 0.92% sits in the top ten. V was clipped by 2 bases and J by 3 bases, with 8 bases between them. CDR3 length: 14 residues. The germline CDR1 and CDR2 sequences are SEHNR and FQNEAQ (reference sequence). This record comes from a study of CD8 T cells in ankylosing spondylitis. General study results and limits: A motif of eight highly homologous TCR beta variants was seen as apparently characteristic of ankylosing spondylitis blood.

The chain recombines TRBV7-9 with TRBJ2-1; D is possibly TRBD1 (5 bases). Sequenced sample: blood, either unsorted or a sorted T cell fraction (not recorded which). The source of this sequence is a male donor with ankylosing spondylitis. The CDR3 is CASSLHQGYNEQFF. In DNA form, the CDR3 reads TGTGCCAGCAGCTTACATCAGGGCTACAATGAGCAGTTCTTC.